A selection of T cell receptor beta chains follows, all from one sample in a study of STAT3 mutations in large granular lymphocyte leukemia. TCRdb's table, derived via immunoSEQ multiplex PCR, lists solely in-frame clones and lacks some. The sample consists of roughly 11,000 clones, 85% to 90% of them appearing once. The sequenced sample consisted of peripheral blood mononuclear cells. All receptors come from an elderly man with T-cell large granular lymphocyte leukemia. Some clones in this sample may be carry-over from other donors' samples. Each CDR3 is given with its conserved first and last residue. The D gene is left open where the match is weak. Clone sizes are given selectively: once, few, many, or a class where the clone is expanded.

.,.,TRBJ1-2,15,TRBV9,CASSPDYRKNYGYTF,TGTGCCAGCAGCCCGGATTACCGTAAGAACTATGGCTACACCTTC
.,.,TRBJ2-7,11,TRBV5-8,CASSFGYEQYF,TGTGCCAGCAGCTTTGGATACGAGCAGTACTTC
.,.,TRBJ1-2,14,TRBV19,CASTQAFVDYGYTF,TGTGCCAGTACCCAGGCTTTCGTCGACTATGGCTACACCTTC
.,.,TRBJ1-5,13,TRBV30,CAWTAGGNQPQHF,TGTGCCTGGACGGCGGGGGGCAATCAGCCCCAGCATTTT
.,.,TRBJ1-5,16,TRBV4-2,CASSQDWAAKYQPQHF,TGTGCCAGCAGCCAAGATTGGGCAGCTAAATATCAGCCCCAGCATTTT
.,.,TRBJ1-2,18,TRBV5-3,CARSLGIPYPGRNYGYTF,TGTGCCAGAAGCTTGGGGATCCCCTATCCGGGGCGAAACTATGGCTACACCTTC
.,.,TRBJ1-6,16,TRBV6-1,CASSEGPRTYNSPLHF,TGTGCCAGCAGCGAAGGACCCAGGACGTATAATTCACCCCTCCACTTT
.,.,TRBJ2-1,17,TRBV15,CATSRESAGKGYNEQFF,TGTGCCACCAGCAGAGAAAGTGCGGGGAAAGGGTACAATGAGCAGTTCTTC
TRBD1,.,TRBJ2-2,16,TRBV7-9,CATHPRGRVFAGELFF,TGTGCCACCCACCCCAGGGGGCGAGTCTTCGCCGGGGAGCTGTTTTTT
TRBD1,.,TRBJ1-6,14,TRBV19,CASSPGQGGSPLHF,TGTGCCAGTAGTCCCGGACAGGGGGGTTCACCCCTCCACTTT
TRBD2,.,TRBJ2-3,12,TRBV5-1,CASPREADTQYF,TGCGCCAGCCCACGGGAGGCAGATACGCAGTATTTT
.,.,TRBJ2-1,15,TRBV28,CASKTGSSSYNEQFF,TGTGCCAGCAAGACCGGGTCGAGCTCCTACAATGAGCAGTTCTTC
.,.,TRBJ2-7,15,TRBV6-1,CASSFQSTIPYEQYF,TGTGCCAGCAGTTTCCAGAGTACTATCCCCTACGAGCAGTACTTC
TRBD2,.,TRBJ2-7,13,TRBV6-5,CASRGGVWDEQYF,TGTGCCAGCAGGGGAGGGGTCTGGGACGAGCAGTACTTC
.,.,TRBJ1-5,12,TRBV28,CASSSGPQPQHF,TGTGCCAGCAGTTCCGGGCCCCAGCCCCAGCATTTT
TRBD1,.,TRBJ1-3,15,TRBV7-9,CASSLEGQQRNTIYF,TGTGCCAGCAGCTTAGAGGGACAGCAGAGAAACACCATATATTTT
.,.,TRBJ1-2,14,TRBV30,CAWRPPGPYYGYTF,TGTGCCTGGAGACCACCGGGCCCTTACTATGGCTACACCTTC
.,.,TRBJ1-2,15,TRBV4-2,CASSQEGTPNYGYTF,TGTGCCAGCAGCCAAGAAGGTACACCTAACTATGGCTACACCTTC
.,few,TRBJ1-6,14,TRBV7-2,CASSFGQINSPLHF,TGTGCCAGCAGCTTTGGACAGATTAATTCACCCCTCCACTTT
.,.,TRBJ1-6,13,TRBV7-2,CASSSGRTSPLHF,TGTGCCAGCAGCTCCGGACGGACTTCACCCCTCCACTTT
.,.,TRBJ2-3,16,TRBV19,CASSIYMAVRPDTQYF,TGTGCCAGTAGTATCTACATGGCGGTCCGTCCAGATACGCAGTATTTT
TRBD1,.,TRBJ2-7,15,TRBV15,CATSRSDRGVYEQYF,TGTGCCACCAGCAGAAGCGACAGGGGGGTTTACGAGCAGTACTTC
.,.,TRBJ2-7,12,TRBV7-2,CASSLRPGEQYF,TGTGCCAGCAGCTTAAGACCAGGGGAGCAGTACTTC
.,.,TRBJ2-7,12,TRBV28,CASSTQGYEQYF,TGTGCCAGCAGTACACAGGGTTACGAGCAGTACTTC
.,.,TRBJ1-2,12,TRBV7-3,CASNRFSYGYTF,TGTGCCAGCAACCGGTTTTCCTATGGCTACACCTTC
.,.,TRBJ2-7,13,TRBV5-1,CASSLEMGYEQYF,TGCGCCAGCAGCTTGGAGATGGGCTACGAGCAGTACTTC
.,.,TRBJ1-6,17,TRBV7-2,CASSLAVRTTQNSPLHF,TGTGCCAGCAGCTTAGCGGTCAGGACGACCCAAAATTCACCCCTCCACTTT
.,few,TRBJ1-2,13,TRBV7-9,CASSPALGAGYTF,TGTGCCAGCAGCCCGGCATTAGGAGCGGGCTACACCTTC
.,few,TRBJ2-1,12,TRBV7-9,CASSPPGDEQFF,TGTGCCAGCAGCCCGCCAGGGGACGAGCAGTTCTTC
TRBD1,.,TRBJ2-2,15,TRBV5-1,CASSTGQGVTGELFF,TGCGCCAGCAGCACGGGACAGGGTGTCACCGGGGAGCTGTTTTTT
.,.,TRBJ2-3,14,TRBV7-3,CASSLRPGPDTQYF,TGTGCCAGCAGCTTACGCCCAGGGCCAGATACGCAGTATTTT
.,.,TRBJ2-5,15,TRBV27,CASSITQGGEKTQYF,TGTGCCAGCAGTATTACGCAGGGGGGGGAGAAGACCCAGTACTTC